The source of this T cell receptor beta chain is a study of blood T cells in healthy people across ages. For the second PCR, which ran for roughly 6 to 11 cycles, a sample-barcoded 5' primer and a J-beta primer mix were used. TCRdb ran MiXCR on the 5' RACE reads and lists one entry per CDR3 protein. The data contain roughly 930,000 distinct CDR3 sequences, roughly 48% of them seen just once; the ten biggest clones take up 13%. The CDR3 extends over 14 amino acids. V gave up 5 bases and J gave up 5 bases, with 12 bases separating them. Germline V gene sequence: CDR1 LGHNT, CDR2 FRNRAP. The study, taken as a whole, reports: From one million sequenced T cells, diversity estimates were lower bounds. Long-lived and aged donors differed, with more naive CD4+ cells and higher diversity in the long-lived. Diversity of TCR beta per million T cells declined in a roughly linear way with age.

In regard to this clonotype: Its specificity is unknown.

This TCR was recovered from a man aged 25 to 45 in good health. The sample comprised blood. V and J are TRBV12-5 and TRBJ2-2; D may be TRBD1 or TRBD2 (6 bases each). The CDR3 sequence: CASGPEGVTGELFF. CDR3 coding DNA: TGTGCTAGTGGTCCGGAGGGGGTAACCGGGGAGCTGTTTTTT.